This T cell receptor beta chain emerged from a study of T cells after posttransplantation cyclophosphamide. Overall study results and limits: Recipient CMV seropositivity and CMV reactivation strongly tracked TRB clonality.

Trimming took off 0 bases at V and 10 bases at J, with 13 bases between the two ends. Germline V CDR1 and CDR2: SGHNT, YENEEA. The length of the CDR3 is 15 residues. The assay was immunoSEQ multiplex PCR, and TCRdb's table has in-frame clones only and misses some. The sample has tens of thousands of clones; roughly nine tenths are singletons. Note on this clone: The antigen remains undetermined.

What was sequenced was PBMCs. J is TRBJ1-6 and V is TRBV11-3; a possible D gene is TRBD1 (6 bases). The origin of this receptor is a woman between 50 and 59 years old in good health and a related stem cell transplant donor. The CDR3 DNA reads as TGTGCCAGCAGCTTAGACAGCCTAAGGGGGTCACCCCTCCACTTT. Its protein is CASSLDSLRGSPLHF. The full variable domain, its missing parts supplied by reference TRBV11-3 and TRBJ1-6, is EAGVVQSPRYKIIEKKQPVAFWCNPISGHNTLYWYLQNLGQGPELLIRYENEEAVDDSQLPKDRFSAERLKGVDSTLKIQPAELGDSAVYLCASSLDSLRGSPLHFGNGTRLTVT.